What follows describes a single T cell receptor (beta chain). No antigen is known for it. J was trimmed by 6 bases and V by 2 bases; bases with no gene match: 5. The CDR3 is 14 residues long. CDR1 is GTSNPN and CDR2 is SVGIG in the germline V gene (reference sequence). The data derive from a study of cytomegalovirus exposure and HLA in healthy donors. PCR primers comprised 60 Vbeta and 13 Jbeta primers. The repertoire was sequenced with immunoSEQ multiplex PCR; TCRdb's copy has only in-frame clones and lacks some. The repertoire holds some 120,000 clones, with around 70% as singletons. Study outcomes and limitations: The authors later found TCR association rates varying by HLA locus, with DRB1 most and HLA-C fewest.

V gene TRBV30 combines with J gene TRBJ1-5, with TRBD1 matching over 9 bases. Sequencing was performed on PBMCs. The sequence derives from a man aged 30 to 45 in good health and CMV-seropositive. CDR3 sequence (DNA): TGTGCCTGGAGTTGGGGACAGGGCTTTCAGCCCCAGCATTTT. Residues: CAWSWGQGFQPQHF.